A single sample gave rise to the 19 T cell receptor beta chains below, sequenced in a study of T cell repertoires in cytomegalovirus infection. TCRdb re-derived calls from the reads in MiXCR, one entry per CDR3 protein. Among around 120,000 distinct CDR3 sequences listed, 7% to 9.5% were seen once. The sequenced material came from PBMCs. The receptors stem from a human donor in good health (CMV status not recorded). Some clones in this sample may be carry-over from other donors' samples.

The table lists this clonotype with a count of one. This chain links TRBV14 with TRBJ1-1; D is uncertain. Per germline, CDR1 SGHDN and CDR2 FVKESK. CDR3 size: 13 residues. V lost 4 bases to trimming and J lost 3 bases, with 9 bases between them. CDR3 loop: CASSPQVDTEAFF. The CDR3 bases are TGTGCCAGCAGCCCGCAGGTGGACACTGAAGCTTTCTTT.

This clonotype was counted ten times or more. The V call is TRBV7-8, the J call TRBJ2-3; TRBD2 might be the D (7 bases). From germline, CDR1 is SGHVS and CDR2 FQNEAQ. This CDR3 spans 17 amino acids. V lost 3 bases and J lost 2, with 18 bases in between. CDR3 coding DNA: TGTGCCAGCAGCTTTAGAGGGGGAGGGGGGAACACAGATACGCAGTATTTT. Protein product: CASSFRGGGGNTDTQYF. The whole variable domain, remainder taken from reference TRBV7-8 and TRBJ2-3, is GAGVSQSPRYKVAKRGQDVALRCDPISGHVSLFWYQQALGQGPEFLTYFQNEAQLDKSGLPSDRFFAERPEGSVSTLKIQRTQQEDSAVYLCASSFRGGGGNTDTQYFGPGTRLTVL.

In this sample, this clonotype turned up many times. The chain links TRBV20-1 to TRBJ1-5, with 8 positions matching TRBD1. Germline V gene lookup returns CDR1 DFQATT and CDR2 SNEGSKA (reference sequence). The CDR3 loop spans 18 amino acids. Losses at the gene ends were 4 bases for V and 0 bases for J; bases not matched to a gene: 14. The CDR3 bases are TGCAGTGCTACCCCCGGGACAGGAATTTTTTATAGCAATCAGCCCCAGCATTTT. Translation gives CSATPGTGIFYSNQPQHF.

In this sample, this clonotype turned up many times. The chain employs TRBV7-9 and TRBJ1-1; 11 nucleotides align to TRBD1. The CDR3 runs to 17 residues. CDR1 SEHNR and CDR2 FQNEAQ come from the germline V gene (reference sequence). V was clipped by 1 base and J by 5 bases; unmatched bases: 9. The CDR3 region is CASSLGGQGAFGTEAFF. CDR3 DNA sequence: TGTGCCAGCAGCTTAGGTGGACAGGGGGCTTTCGGGACTGAAGCTTTCTTT.

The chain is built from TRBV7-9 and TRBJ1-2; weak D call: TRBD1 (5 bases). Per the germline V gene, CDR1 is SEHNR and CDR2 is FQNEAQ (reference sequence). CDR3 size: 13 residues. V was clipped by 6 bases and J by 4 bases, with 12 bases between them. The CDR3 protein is CASRQSGAYGYTF. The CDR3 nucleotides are TGTGCCAGCAGACAGAGCGGGGCCTATGGCTACACCTTC.

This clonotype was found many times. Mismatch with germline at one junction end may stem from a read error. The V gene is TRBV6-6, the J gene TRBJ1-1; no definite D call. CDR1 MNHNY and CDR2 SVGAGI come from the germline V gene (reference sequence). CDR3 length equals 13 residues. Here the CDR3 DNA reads TGTGCCAGCAGTTTACCCCAGAACGCTGAAGCTTTCTTT. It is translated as CASSLPQNAEAFF.

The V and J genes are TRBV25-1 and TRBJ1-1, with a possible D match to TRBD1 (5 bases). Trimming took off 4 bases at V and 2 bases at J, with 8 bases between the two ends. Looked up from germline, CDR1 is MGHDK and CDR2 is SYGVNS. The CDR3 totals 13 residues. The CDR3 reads CASSGGGNTEAFF. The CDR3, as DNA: TGTGCCAGCAGTGGGGGGGGAAACACTGAAGCTTTCTTT.

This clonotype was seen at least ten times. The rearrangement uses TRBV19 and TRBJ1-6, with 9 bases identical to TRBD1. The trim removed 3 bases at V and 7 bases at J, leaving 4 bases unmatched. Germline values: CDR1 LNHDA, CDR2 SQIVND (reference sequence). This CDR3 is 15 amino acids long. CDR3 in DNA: TGTGCCAGTAGTATTTCGACAGGGGGAAATTCACCCCTCCACTTT. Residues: CASSISTGGNSPLHF.

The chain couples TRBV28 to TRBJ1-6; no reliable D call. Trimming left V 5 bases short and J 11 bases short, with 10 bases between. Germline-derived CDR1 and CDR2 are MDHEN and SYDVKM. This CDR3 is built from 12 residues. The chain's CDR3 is CASSLTPPPLHF. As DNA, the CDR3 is TGTGCCAGCAGTCTCACCCCGCCACCCCTCCACTTT.

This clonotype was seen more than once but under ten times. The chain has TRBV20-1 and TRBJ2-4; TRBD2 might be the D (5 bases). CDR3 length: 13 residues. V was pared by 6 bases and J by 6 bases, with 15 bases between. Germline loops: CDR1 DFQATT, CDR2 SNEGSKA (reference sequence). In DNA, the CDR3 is TGCAGTGCCAGTCCACTAGGGCGAAACATTCAGTACTTC. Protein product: CSASPLGRNIQYF.

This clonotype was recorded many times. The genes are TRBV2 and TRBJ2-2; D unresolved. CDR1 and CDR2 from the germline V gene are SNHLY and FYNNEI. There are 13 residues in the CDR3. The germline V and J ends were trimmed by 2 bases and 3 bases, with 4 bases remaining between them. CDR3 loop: CASSEFDTGELFF. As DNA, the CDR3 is TGTGCCAGCAGTGAATTTGACACCGGGGAGCTGTTTTTT.

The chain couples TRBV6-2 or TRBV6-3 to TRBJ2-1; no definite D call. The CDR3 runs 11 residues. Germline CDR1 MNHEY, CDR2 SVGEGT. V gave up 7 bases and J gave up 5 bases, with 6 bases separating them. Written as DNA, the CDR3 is TGTGCCAGCACCCTACACAATGAGCAGTTCTTC. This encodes CASTLHNEQFF.

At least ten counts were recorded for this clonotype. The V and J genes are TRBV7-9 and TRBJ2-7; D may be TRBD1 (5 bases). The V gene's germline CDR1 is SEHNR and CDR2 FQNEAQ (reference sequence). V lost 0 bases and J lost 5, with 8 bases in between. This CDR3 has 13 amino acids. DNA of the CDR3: TGTGCCAGCAGCTTAGCTCAGGGCCACGAGCAGTACTTC. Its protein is CASSLAQGHEQYF.

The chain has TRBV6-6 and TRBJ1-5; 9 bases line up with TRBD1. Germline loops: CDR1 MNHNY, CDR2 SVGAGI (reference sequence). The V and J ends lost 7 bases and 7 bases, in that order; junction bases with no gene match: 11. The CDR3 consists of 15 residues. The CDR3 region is CASNLVQGAIQPQHF. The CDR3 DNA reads TGTGCCAGCAACCTCGTACAGGGGGCCATCCAGCCCCAGCATTTT.

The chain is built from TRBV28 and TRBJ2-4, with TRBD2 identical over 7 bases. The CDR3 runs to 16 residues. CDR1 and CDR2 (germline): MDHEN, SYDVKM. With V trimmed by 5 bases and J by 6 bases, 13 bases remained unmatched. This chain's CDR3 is CASSPLGGGVGNIQYF. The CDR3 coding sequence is TGTGCCAGCAGTCCTCTGGGGGGGGGGGTTGGAAACATTCAGTACTTC.

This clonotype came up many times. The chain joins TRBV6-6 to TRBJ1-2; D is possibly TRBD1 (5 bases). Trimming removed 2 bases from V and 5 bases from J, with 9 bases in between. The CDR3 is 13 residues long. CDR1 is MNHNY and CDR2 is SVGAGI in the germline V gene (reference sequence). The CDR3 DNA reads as TGTGCCAGCAGTTACATGCAGGGTTATGGCTACACCTTC. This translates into CASSYMQGYGYTF.

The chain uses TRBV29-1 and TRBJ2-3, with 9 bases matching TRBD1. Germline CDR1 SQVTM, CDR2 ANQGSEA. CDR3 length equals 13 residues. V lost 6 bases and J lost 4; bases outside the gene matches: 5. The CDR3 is CSVQTGGADTQYF. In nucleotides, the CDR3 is TGCAGCGTACAGACAGGGGGAGCAGATACGCAGTATTTT.

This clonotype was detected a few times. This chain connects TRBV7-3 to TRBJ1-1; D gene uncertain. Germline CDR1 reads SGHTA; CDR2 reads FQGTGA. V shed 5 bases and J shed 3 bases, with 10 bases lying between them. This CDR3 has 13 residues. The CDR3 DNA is TGTGCCAGCAGCCCCCAATCGGACACTGAAGCTTTCTTT. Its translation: CASSPQSDTEAFF.

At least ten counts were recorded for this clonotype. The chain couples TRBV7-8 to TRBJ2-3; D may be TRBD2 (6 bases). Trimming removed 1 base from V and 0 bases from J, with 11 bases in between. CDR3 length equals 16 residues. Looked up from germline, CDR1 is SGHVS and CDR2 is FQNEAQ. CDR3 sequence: CASSLGSGISTDTQYF. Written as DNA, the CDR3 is TGTGCCAGCAGCTTAGGTAGCGGCATTAGCACAGATACGCAGTATTTT.